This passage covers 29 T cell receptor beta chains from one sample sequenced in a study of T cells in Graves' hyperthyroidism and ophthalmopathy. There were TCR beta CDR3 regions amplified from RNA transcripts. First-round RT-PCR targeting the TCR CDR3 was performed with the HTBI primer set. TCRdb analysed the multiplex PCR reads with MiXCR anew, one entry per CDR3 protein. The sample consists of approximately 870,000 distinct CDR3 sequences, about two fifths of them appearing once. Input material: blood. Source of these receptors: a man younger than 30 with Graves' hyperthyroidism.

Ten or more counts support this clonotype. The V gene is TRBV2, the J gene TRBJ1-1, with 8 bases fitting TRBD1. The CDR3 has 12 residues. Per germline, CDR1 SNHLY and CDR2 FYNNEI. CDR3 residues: CVWTSDRAEAFF. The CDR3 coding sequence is TGTGTCTGGACATCGGACAGGGCTGAAGCTTTCTTT.

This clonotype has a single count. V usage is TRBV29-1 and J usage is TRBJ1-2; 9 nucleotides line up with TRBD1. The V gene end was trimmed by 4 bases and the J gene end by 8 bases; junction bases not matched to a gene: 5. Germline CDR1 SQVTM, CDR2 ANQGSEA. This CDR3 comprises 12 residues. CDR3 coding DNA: TGCAGCGTTGGGACAGGGGAAGGAGGCTACACCTTC. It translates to CSVGTGEGGYTF.

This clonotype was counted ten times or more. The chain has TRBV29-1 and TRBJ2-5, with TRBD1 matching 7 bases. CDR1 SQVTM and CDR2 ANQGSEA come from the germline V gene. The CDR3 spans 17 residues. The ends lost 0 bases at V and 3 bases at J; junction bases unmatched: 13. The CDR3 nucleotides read TGCAGCGTTGAAGACCCGGAAACGACAGGGTCTGAAGAGACCCAGTACTTC. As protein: CSVEDPETTGSEETQYF.

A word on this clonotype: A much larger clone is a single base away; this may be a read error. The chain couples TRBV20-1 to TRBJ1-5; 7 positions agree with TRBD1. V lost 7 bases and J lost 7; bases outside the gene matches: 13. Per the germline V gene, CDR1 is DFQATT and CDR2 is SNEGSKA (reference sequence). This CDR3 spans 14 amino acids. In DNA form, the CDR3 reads TGCAGTGTTAGCCAGGGGGACGTACGACAGCCCCAGCATTTT. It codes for CSVSQGDVRQPQHF.

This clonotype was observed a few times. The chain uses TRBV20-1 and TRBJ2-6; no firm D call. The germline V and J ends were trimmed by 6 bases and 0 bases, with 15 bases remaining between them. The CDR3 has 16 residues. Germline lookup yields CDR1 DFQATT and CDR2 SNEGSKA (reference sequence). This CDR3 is CSASERFFSGANVLTF. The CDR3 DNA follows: TGCAGTGCCTCGGAACGCTTTTTCTCTGGGGCCAACGTCCTGACTTTC.

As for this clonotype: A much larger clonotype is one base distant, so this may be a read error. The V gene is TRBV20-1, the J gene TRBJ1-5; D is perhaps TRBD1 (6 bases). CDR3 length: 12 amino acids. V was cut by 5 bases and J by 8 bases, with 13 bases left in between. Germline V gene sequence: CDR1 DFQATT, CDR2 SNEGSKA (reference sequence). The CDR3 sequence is CSAGQGWKPQHF. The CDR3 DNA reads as TGCAGTGCTGGGCAGGGGTGGAAGCCCCAGCATTTT.

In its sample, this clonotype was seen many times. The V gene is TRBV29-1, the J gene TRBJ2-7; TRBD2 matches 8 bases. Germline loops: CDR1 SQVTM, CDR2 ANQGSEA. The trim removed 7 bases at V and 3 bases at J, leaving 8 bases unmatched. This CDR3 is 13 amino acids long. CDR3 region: CSAIAGLNYEQYF. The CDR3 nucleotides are TGCAGCGCCATAGCGGGACTTAACTACGAGCAGTACTTC.

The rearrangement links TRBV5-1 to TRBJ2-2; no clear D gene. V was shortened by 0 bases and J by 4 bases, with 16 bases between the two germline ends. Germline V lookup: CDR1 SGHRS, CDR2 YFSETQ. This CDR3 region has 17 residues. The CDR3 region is CASSLEGWQDLTGELFF. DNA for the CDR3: TGCGCCAGCAGCTTGGAAGGTTGGCAGGACCTCACCGGGGAGCTGTTTTTT.

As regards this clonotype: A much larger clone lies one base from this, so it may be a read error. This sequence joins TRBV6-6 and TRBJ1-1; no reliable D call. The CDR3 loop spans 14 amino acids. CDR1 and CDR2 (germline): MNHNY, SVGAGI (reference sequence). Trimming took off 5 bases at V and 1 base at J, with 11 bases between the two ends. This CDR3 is CASSERQTNTEAFF. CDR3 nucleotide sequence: TGTGCCAGCAGTGAGCGGCAGACGAACACTGAAGCTTTCTTT.

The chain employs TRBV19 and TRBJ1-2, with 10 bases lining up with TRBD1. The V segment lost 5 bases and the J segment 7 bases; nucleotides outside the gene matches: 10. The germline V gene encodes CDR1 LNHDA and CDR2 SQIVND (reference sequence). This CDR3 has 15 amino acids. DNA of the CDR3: TGTGCCAGTAGTCTACGGACAGGGGGAGGTCGTGGCTACACCTTC. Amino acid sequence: CASSLRTGGGRGYTF. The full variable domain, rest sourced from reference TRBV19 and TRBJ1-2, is DGGITQSPKYLFRKEGQNVTLSCEQNLNHDAMYWYRQDPGQGLRLIYYSQIVNDFQKGDIAEGYSVSREKKESFPLTVTSAQKNPTAFYLCASSLRTGGGRGYTFGSGTRLTVV.

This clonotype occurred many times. In DNA form, the CDR3 reads TGTGCCAGCAGCGGTGAGGGAACCAATCAGCCCCAGCATTTT. Its translation is CASSGEGTNQPQHF. The chain links TRBV2 to TRBJ1-5; D gene unclear. This CDR3 has 14 residues. V was clipped by 6 bases and J by 3 bases, with 12 bases between them. CDR1 and CDR2 from the germline V gene are SNHLY and FYNNEI.

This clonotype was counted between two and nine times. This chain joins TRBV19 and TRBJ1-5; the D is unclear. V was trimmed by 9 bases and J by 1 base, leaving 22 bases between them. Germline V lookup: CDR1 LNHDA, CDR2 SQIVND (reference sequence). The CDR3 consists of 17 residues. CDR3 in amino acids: CASSFTGYGSSNQPQHF. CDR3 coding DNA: TGTGCCAGCAGTTTCACGGGGTACGGGAGCAGCAATCAGCCCCAGCATTTT.

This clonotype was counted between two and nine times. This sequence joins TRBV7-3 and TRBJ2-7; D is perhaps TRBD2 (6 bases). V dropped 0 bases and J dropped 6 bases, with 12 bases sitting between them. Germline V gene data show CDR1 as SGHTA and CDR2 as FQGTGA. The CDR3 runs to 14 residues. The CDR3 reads CASSLTRDGGEQYF. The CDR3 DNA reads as TGTGCCAGCAGCTTAACCAGGGACGGGGGCGAGCAGTACTTC.

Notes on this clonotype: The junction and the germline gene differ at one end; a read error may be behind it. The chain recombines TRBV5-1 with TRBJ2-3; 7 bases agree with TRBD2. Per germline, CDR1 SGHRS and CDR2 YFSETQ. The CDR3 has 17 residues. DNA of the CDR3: TGTGCCAGCAGGCGGGGGATGGAGGGACCTAGCACAGATACGCAGTATTTT. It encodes CASRRGMEGPSTDTQYF. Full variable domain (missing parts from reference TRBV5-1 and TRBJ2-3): KAGVTQTPRYLIKTRGQQVTLSCSPISGHRSVSWYQQTPGQGLQFLFEYFSETQRNKGNFPGRFSGRQFSNSRSEMNVSTLELGDSALYLCASRRGMEGPSTDTQYFGPGTRLTVL.

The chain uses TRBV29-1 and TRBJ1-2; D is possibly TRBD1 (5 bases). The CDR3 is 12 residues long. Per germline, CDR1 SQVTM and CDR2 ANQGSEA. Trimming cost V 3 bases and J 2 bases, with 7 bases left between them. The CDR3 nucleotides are TGCAGCGTTGAGGGACTAAACTATGGCTACACCTTC. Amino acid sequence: CSVEGLNYGYTF.

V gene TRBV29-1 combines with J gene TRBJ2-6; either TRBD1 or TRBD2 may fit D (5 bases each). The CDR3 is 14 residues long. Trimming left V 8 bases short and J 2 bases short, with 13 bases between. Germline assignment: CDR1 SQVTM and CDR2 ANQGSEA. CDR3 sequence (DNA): TGCAGCTTAGGGACGGGTCCTGGGGCCAACGTCCTGACTTTC. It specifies CSLGTGPGANVLTF.

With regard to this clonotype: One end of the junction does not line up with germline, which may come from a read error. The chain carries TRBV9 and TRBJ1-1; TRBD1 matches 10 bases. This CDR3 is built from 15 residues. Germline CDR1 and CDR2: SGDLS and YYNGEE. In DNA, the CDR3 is TGTGCCAGCAGCCCTGGGACAGGGGCGGGATCTGAAGCTTCCTTT. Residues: CASSPGTGAGSEASF.

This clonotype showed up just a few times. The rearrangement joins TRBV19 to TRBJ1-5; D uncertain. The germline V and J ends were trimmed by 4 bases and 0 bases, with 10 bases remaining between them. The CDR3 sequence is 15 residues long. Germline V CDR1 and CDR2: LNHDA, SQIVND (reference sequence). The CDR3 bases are TGTGCCAGTAGTAGAGGGCCTTATAGCAATCAGCCCCAGCATTTT. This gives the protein CASSRGPYSNQPQHF.

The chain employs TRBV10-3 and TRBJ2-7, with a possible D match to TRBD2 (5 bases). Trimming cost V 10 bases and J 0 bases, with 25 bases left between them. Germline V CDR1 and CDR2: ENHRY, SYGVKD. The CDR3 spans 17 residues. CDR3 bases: TGTGCCAGCAACTTCGCTCGGGTCCGAGACTACTCCTACGAGCAGTACTTC. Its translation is CASNFARVRDYSYEQYF.

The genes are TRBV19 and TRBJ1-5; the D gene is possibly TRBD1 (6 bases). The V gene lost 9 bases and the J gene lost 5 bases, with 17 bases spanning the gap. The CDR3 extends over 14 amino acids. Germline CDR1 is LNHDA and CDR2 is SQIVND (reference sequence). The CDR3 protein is CASSAGTFHQPQHF. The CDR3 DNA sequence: TGTGCCAGCAGCGCCGGGACATTTCATCAGCCCCAGCATTTT.

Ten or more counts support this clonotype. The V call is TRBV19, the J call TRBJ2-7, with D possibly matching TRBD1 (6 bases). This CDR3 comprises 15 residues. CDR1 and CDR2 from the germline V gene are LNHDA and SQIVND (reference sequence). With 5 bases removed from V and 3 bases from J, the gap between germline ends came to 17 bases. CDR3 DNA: TGTGCCAGTAGTGGGGACACCCGTGGGGACTACGAGCAGTACTTC. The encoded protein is CASSGDTRGDYEQYF. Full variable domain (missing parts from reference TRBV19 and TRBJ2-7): DGGITQSPKYLFRKEGQNVTLSCEQNLNHDAMYWYRQDPGQGLRLIYYSQIVNDFQKGDIAEGYSVSREKKESFPLTVTSAQKNPTAFYLCASSGDTRGDYEQYFGPGTRLTVT.

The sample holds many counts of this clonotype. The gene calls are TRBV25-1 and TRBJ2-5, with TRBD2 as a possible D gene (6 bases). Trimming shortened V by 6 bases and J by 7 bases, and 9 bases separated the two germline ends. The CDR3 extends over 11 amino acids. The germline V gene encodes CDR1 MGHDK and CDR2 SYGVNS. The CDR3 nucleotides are TGTGCCAGCAGCGGGCGGGGGACCCAGTACTTC. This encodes CASSGRGTQYF.

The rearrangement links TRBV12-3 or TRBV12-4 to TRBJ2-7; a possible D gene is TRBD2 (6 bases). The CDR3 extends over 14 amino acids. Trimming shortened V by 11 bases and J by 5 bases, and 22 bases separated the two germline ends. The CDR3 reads CAGTLGLPPDEQYF. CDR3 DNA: TGTGCCGGCACTTTGGGACTGCCTCCTGACGAGCAGTACTTC.

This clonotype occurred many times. The CDR3, as DNA: TGTGCCAGCACCGGACACCTCCCGGGGGGAGCTTTCTTT. Translation: CASTGHLPGGAFF. The chain couples TRBV7-8 to TRBJ1-1, with D possibly being TRBD1 (5 bases). CDR1 is SGHVS, CDR2 FQNEAQ, per germline. There are 13 residues in the CDR3. V was cut by 7 bases and J by 10 bases, with 19 bases left in between.

The CDR3 nucleotides read TGTGCCAGCAGCGCGACTGGGGTAGGGTCGGAGACCCAGTACTTC. Amino acid sequence: CASSATGVGSETQYF. This chain connects TRBV5-5 to TRBJ2-5; D is uncertain. This CDR3 comprises 15 residues. V lost 4 bases to trimming and J lost 5 bases, with 18 bases between them. The germline CDR1 and CDR2 sequences are SGHKS and YYEKEE (reference sequence).

The CDR3: CSARLDPYEQYF. The CDR3, as DNA: TGCAGTGCTCGACTAGATCCCTACGAGCAGTACTTC. The chain joins TRBV20-1 to TRBJ2-7; possible D gene TRBD2, 6 bases. CDR3 length: 12 amino acids. V was pared by 5 bases and J by 2 bases, with 10 bases between. CDR1 is DFQATT, CDR2 SNEGSKA, per germline (reference sequence).

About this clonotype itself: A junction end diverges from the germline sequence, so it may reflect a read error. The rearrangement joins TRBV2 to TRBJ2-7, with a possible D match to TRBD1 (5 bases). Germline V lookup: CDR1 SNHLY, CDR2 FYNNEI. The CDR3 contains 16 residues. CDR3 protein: CASKRLLLQVSDERYF. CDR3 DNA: TGTGCCTCGAAACGTCTCCTACTACAGGTCTCGGACGAGCGGTACTTC.

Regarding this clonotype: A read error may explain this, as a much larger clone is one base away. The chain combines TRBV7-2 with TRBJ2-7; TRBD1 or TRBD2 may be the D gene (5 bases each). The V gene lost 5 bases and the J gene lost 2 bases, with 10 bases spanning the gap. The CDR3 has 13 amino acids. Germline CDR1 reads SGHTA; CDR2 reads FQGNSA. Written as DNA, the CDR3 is TGTGCCAGCAGCGGGACGGACCCCTACGAGCAGTACTTC. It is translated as CASSGTDPYEQYF.

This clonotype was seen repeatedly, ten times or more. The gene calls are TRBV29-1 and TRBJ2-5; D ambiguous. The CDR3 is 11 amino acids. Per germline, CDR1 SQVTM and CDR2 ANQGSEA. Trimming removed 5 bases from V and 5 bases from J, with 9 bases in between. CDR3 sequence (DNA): TGCAGCGTTCCGGACGAGGAGACCCAGTACTTC. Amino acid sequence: CSVPDEETQYF.